What follows is one T cell receptor (beta chain) and its context. The antigen is undetermined. Germline CDR1 and CDR2: SGHTA and FQGTGA. V lost 2 bases, J lost 7 bases, and 8 bases lay in between. The length of the CDR3 is 13 residues. Profiled with immunoSEQ multiplex PCR; TCRdb holds only in-frame clones, not every one. This sample has 110,000 or so clones, with roughly 87% found just once. The source of the sample is a study of T cell responses to AZD1222 COVID-19 vaccine. At the level of the study: Second doses were pooled across both intervals (about 4 or about 12 weeks). Study-level results: Spike as a whole was targeted by vaccine-associated CD4 TCRs, dominant at 160-218 and 743-854. The donor group comprised mostly white British people and more females; the analysis possibly underestimated clonal diversity.

The V call is TRBV7-3, the J call TRBJ2-2; D is unclear. The clonotype originates from an adult in good health. Specimen: peripheral blood, collected on day 0 of AZD1222 vaccination. The DNA for the CDR3 is TGTGCCAGCAGCTTATCTAGGGACGGGGAGCTGTTTTTT. Protein product: CASSLSRDGELFF.